These 7 T cell receptor beta chains share one sample of origin, sequenced in a study of vaccination and CD4 T cells after COVID-19. The antigens of these receptors remain unknown. With the Oncomine TCR Beta short-read assay, DNA from cultured CD4+ T cells was sequenced. TCRdb re-called the PCR reads through MiXCR, storing one row per CDR3 protein. The profile shows 10,000 to 15,000 distinct CDR3 sequences, roughly two thirds of them singletons. Noted treatment: approximately nine-day PBMC culture with coronavirus spike peptide pools or control peptides (ViraFEST assay). Sequencing was done on a sample of CD4+ T cells from blood, cultured in vitro. These receptors came from a human donor who had recovered from COVID-19.

This clonotype has only a few counts. The chain is built from TRBV15 and TRBJ2-1, with 10 positions matching TRBD1. Trimming at V came to 3 bases and at J to 7 bases, leaving 9 bases not matched to a gene. This CDR3 comprises 16 residues. The germline gives CDR1 LNHNV, CDR2 YYDKDF (reference sequence). The CDR3 reads CATSSDLGQGWNEQFF. In nucleotides, the CDR3 is TGTGCCACCAGCAGTGATTTGGGACAGGGGTGGAATGAGCAGTTCTTC.

The V gene is TRBV10-3, the J gene TRBJ1-2; possibly TRBD1 for D (6 bases). CDR3 length: 13 amino acids. V lost 10 bases, J lost 3 bases, and 15 bases lay in between. The germline V gene has CDR1 ENHRY and CDR2 SYGVKD. The CDR3 region is CATRGQQHYGYTF. CDR3 sequence (DNA): TGTGCCACCAGAGGACAGCAGCACTATGGCTACACCTTC.

The CDR3 nucleotides are TGCAGTGCTTTTTCCCAGCGGGGGGGCGAGACCCAGTACTTC. Amino acids: CSAFSQRGGETQYF. This chain uses TRBV20-1 with TRBJ2-5; 10 bases are shared with TRBD2. The trim removed 5 bases at V and 5 bases at J, leaving 8 bases unmatched. The CDR3 covers 14 residues. The germline V gene has CDR1 DFQATT and CDR2 SNEGSKA (reference sequence).

This clonotype was counted a few times. V gene TRBV9 combines with J gene TRBJ1-6; 9 bases line up with TRBD1. The CDR3 runs to 15 residues. With 0 bases clipped from V and 10 bases from J, the junction kept 5 bases outside the gene matches. Germline assignment: CDR1 SGDLS and CDR2 YYNGEE. CDR3: CASSVEGQGSSPLHF. The DNA for the CDR3 is TGTGCCAGCAGCGTAGAGGGACAGGGAAGCTCACCCCTCCACTTT.

This clonotype appeared a single time. The chain recombines TRBV5-4 with TRBJ2-1; D is perhaps TRBD1 (7 bases). Trimming stripped 0 bases from V and 3 bases from J, with 13 bases between. This CDR3 spans 16 amino acids. Germline V CDR1 and CDR2: SGHNT, YYREEE (reference sequence). As DNA, the CDR3 is TGTGCCAGCAGCTTGGCCGGGGGACAGTACTACAATGAGCAGTTCTTC. This encodes CASSLAGGQYYNEQFF.

This sequence joins TRBV6-2 or TRBV6-3 and TRBJ2-1; D assignment may be TRBD1 or TRBD2 (6 bases each). V was pared by 7 bases and J by 6 bases, with 25 bases between. The germline V gene has CDR1 MNHEY and CDR2 SVGEGT. This CDR3 has 17 amino acids. The CDR3 is CASIPGGGTLTFNEQFF. CDR3 DNA sequence: TGTGCCAGCATTCCCGGAGGCGGGACACTTACTTTCAATGAGCAGTTCTTC.

The chain couples TRBV11-3 to TRBJ2-3; perhaps TRBD2 as D (6 bases). The CDR3 sequence is 14 residues long. Germline lookup yields CDR1 SGHNT and CDR2 YENEEA. V lost 5 bases to trimming and J lost 6 bases, with 15 bases between them. CDR3: CASSAGTSGDTQYF. The CDR3 DNA reads as TGTGCCAGCAGCGCTGGGACTTCCGGGGATACGCAGTATTTT. Full variable domain (missing parts from reference TRBV11-3 and TRBJ2-3): EAGVVQSPRYKIIEKKQPVAFWCNPISGHNTLYWYLQNLGQGPELLIRYENEEAVDDSQLPKDRFSAERLKGVDSTLKIQPAELGDSAVYLCASSAGTSGDTQYFGPGTRLTVL.